This T cell receptor beta chain is drawn from a study of a mutant IDH1 vaccine in newly diagnosed glioma. Germline V gives CDR1 SSHAT, CDR2 FNYEAQ (reference sequence). Unmatched junction bases numbered 6, after V lost 3 bases and J lost 5 bases. The CDR3 sequence is 14 residues long. Comment on this clone: Its specificity is unknown.

The repertoire was sequenced with immunoSEQ multiplex PCR; TCRdb's copy has only in-frame clones and lacks some. The data contain around 41,000 clones, roughly 84% of them seen just once; the ten biggest clones take up about 2%. Time point denoted: week 11, during vaccination. The investigators gave 300 ug of mutant IDH1 20-mer peptide in each vaccine dose, together with topical imiquimod. Each tumor in the donors was a new WHO grade 3 or 4 astrocytoma, IDH1-mutant and ATRX-lost. The sequencing here drew on PBMCs, taken from a glioma patient whose treatment included an IDH1 peptide vaccine. V gene TRBV7-7 combines with J gene TRBJ2-5, with 7 bases lining up with TRBD1. The receptor comes from a man aged 40-50 years with glioma. The CDR3 bases are TGTGCCAGCAGCTTGGCAGGGGGTAGGGAGACCCAGTACTTC. Protein: CASSLAGGRETQYF.